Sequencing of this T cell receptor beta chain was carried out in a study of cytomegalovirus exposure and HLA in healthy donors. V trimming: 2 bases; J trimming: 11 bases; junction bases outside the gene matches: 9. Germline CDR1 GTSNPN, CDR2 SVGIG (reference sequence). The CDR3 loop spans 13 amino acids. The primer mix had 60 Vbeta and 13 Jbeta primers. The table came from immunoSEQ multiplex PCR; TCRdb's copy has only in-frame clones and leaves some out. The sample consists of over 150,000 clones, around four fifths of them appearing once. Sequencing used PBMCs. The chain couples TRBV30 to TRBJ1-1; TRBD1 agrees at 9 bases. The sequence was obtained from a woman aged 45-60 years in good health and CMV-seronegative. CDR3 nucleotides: TGTGCCTGGAGTACAGAAAACAGGGGGCTGGCTTTCTTT. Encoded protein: CAWSTENRGLAFF.